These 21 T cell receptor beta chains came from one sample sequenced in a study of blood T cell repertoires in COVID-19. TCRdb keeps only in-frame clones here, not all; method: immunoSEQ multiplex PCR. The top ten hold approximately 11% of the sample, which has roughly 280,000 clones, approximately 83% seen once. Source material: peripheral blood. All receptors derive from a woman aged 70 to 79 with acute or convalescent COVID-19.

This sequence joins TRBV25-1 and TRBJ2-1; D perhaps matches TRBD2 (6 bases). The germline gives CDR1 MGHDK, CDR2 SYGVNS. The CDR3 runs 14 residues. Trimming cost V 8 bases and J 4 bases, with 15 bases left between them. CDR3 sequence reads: CASSPREIYNEQFF. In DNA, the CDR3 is TGTGCCAGCTCCCCCCGGGAGATTTACAATGAGCAGTTCTTC.

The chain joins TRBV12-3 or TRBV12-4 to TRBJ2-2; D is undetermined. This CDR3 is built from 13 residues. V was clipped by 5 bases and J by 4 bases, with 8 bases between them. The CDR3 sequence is CASSPNLTGELFF. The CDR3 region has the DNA TGTGCCAGCAGTCCTAATCTCACCGGGGAGCTGTTTTTT.

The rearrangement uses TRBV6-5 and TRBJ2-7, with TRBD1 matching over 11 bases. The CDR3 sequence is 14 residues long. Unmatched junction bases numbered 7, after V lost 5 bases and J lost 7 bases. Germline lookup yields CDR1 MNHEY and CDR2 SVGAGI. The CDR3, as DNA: TGTGCCAGCAGTAAGGGACAGGGGGTCAGAGAGCAGTACTTC. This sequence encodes CASSKGQGVREQYF.

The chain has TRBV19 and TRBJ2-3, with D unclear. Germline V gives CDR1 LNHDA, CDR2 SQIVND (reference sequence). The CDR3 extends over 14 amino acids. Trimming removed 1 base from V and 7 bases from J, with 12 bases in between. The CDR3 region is CASSIVRLSNTQYF. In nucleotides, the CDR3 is TGTGCCAGTAGTATAGTCCGACTTTCAAATACGCAGTATTTT.

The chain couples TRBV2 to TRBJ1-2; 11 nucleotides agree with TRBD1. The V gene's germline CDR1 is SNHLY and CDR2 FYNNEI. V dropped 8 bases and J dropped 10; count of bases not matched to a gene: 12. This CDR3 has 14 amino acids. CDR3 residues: CASGTGGILWDYTF. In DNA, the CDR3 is TGTGCCAGCGGGACAGGGGGTATCTTATGGGACTACACCTTC.

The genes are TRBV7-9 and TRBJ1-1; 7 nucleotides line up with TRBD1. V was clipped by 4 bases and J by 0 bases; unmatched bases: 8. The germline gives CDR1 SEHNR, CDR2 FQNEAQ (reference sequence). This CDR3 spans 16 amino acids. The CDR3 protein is CASSSTNRGVNTEAFF. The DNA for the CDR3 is TGTGCCAGCAGCTCAACAAACAGGGGTGTGAACACTGAAGCTTTCTTT. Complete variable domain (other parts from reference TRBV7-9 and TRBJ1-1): DTGVSQNPRHKITKRGQNVTFRCDPISEHNRLYWYRQTLGQGPEFLTYFQNEAQLEKSRLLSDRFSAERPKGSFSTLEIQRTEQGDSAMYLCASSSTNRGVNTEAFFGQGTRLTVV.

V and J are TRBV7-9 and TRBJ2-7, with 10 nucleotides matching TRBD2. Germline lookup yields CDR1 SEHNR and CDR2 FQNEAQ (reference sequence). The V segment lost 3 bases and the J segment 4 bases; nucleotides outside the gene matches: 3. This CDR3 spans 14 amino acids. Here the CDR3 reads CASSFSGGIYEQYF. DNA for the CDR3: TGTGCCAGCAGCTTTAGCGGGGGGATATACGAGCAGTACTTC. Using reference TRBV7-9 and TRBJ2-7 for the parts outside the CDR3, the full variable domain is DTGVSQNPRHKITKRGQNVTFRCDPISEHNRLYWYRQTLGQGPEFLTYFQNEAQLEKSRLLSDRFSAERPKGSFSTLEIQRTEQGDSAMYLCASSFSGGIYEQYFGPGTRLTVT.

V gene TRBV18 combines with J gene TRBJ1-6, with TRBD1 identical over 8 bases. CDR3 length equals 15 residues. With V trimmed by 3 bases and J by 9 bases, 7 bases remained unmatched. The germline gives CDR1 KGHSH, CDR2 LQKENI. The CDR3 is CASSPVRTGLSPLHF. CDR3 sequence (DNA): TGTGCCAGCTCACCCGTTAGGACAGGGCTTTCACCCCTCCACTTT.

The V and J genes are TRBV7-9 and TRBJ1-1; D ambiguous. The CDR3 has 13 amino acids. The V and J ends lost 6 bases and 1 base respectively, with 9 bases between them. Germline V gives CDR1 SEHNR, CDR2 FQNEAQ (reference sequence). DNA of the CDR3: TGTGCCAGCAGTCGCCGGGAGAACACTGAAGCTTTCTTT. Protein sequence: CASSRRENTEAFF.

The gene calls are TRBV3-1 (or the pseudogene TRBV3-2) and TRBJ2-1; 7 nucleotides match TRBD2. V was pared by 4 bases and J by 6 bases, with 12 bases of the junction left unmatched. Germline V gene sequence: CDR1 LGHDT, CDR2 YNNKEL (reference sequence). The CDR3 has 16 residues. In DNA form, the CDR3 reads TGTGCCAGCAGCCCATGGGTGGGGGGGACGTCCAATGAGCAGTTCTTC. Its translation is CASSPWVGGTSNEQFF.

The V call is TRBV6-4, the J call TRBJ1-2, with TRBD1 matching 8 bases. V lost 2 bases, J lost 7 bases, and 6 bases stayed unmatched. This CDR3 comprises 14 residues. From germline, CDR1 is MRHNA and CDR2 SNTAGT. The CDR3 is CASSDRGGTGGYTF. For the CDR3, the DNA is TGTGCCAGCAGTGACAGGGGTGGGACAGGTGGCTACACCTTC.

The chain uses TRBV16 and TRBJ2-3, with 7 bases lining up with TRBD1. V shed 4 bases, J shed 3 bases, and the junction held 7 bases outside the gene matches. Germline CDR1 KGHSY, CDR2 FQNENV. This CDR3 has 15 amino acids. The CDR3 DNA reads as TGTGCCAGCAGCCGCCGACAGGGTTGGACAGATACGCAGTATTTT. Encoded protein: CASSRRQGWTDTQYF. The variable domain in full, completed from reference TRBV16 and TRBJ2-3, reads GEEVAQTPKHLVRGEGQKAKLYCAPIKGHSYVFWYQQVLKNEFKFLISFQNENVFDETGMPKERFSAKCLPNSPCSLEIQATKLEDSAVYFCASSRRQGWTDTQYFGPGTRLTVL.

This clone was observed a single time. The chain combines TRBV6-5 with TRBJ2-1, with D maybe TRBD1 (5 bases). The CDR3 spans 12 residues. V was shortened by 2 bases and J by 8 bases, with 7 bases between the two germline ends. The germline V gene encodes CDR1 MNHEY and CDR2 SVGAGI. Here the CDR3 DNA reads TGTGCCAGCAGTTACAGGGGCGATGAGCAGTTCTTC. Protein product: CASSYRGDEQFF.

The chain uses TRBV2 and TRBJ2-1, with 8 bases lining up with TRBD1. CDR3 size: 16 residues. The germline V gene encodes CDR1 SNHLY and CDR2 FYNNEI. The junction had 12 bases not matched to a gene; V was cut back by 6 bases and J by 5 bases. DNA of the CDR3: TGTGCCAGCAGCTTCGAGTTGAGGACAGGGAACAATGAGCAGTTCTTC. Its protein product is CASSFELRTGNNEQFF.

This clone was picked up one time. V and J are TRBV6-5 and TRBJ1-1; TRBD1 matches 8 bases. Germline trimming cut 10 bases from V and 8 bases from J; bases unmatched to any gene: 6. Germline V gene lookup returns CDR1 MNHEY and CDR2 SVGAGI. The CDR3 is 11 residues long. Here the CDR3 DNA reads TGTGCCACCCGACAGGGGAGGGAAGCTTTCTTT. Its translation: CATRQGREAFF.

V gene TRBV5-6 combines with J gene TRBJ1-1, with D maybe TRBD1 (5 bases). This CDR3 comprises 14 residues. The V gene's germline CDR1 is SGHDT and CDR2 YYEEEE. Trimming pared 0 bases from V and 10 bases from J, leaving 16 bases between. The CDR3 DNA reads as TGTGCCAGCAGCTTGGTAGGACACGGGCTCGGAGCTTTCTTT. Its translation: CASSLVGHGLGAFF.

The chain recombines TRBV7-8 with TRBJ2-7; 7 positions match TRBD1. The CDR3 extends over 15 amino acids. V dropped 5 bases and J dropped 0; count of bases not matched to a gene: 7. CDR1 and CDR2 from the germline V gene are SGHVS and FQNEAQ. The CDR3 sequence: CASSTRTGYSYEQYF. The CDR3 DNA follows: TGTGCCAGCAGCACAAGGACAGGCTACTCCTACGAGCAGTACTTC.

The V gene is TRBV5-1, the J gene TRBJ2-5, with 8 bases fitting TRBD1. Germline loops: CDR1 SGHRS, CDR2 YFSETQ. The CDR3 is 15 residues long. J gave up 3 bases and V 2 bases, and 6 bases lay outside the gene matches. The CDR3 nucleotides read TGCGCCAGCAGCTTCGCTGCGACAGGGGAAGAGACCCAGTACTTC. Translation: CASSFAATGEETQYF.

CDR3 sequence: CASSRRPTGVGYGYTF. CDR3 bases: TGTGCCAGCAGCCGGAGACCGACAGGGGTGGGCTATGGCTACACCTTC. This chain links TRBV11-1 with TRBJ1-2; 8 bases line up with TRBD1. V was pared by 5 bases and J by 4 bases, with 12 bases of the junction left unmatched. In germline, CDR1 is SGHAT, CDR2 FQDESV (reference sequence). The CDR3 is made up of 16 amino acids. Full variable domain (remainder filled in from reference TRBV11-1 and TRBJ1-2): EAEVAQSPRYKITEKSQAVAFWCDPISGHATLYWYRQILGQGPELLVQFQDESVVDDSQLPKDRFSAERLKGVDSTLKIQPAELGDSAMYLCASSRRPTGVGYGYTFGSGTRLTVV.

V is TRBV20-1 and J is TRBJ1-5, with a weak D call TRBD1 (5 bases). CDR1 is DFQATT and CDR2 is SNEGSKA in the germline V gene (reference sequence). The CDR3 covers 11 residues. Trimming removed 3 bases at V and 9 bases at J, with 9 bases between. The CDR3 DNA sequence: TGCAGTGCTAGCGACAGTGGGCCCCAGCATTTT. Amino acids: CSASDSGPQHF.

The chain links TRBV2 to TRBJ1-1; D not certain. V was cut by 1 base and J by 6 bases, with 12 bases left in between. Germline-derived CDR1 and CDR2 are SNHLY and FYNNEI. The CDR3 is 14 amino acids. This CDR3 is CASSEERVKAEAFF. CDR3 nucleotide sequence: TGTGCCAGCAGTGAAGAACGGGTGAAGGCTGAAGCTTTCTTT.